One and the same sample provided the 22 T cell receptor beta chains below, sequenced in a study of T cell changes during pregnancy in multiple sclerosis. Profiled with immunoSEQ multiplex PCR; TCRdb holds only in-frame clones, not every one. The sample carries some 70,000 clones, 92% recorded once. The sequencing here drew on peripheral blood, taken in the second trimester of pregnancy. All receptors come from a female donor in good health, enrolled as a control in a pregnancy study.

This clone was observed once. The chain uses TRBV5-4 and TRBJ2-7, with D possibly being TRBD1 (5 bases). The germline V and J ends were trimmed by 4 bases and 2 bases, with 10 bases remaining between them. The germline gives CDR1 SGHNT, CDR2 YYREEE (reference sequence). This CDR3 is built from 13 residues. CDR3 amino acids: CASSPTGTYEQYF. CDR3 DNA: TGTGCCAGCAGCCCTACAGGAACCTACGAGCAGTACTTC.

CDR3 loop: CASSQIGGTGELFF. The CDR3 DNA follows: TGCGCCAGCAGCCAAATAGGGGGCACCGGGGAGCTGTTTTTT. The chain combines TRBV4-1 with TRBJ2-2, with D perhaps TRBD1 (6 bases). Germline values: CDR1 MGHRA, CDR2 YSYEKL. The CDR3 consists of 14 residues. Trimming removed 2 bases from V and 4 bases from J, with 8 bases in between.

The chain uses TRBV6-6 and TRBJ2-7; TRBD1 might be the D (6 bases). CDR1 MNHNY and CDR2 SVGAGI come from the germline V gene (reference sequence). V was shortened by 2 bases and J by 2 bases, with 10 bases between the two germline ends. The CDR3 spans 14 residues. The DNA for the CDR3 is TGTGCCAGCAGTTACGGGCAGGGGACCTACGAGCAGTACTTC. Protein product: CASSYGQGTYEQYF.

This sequence joins TRBV12-5 and TRBJ1-4, with D tentatively TRBD1 (6 bases). Germline CDR1 LGHNT, CDR2 FRNRAP. With 11 bases removed from V and 7 bases from J, the gap between germline ends came to 29 bases. The CDR3 has 17 amino acids. CDR3 protein: CAGGVRRGSLCIEKLFF. The CDR3, as DNA: TGTGCTGGGGGGGTACGGAGGGGGTCCCTTTGCATTGAAAAACTGTTTTTT. Combining the CDR3 with reference TRBV12-5 and TRBJ1-4 gives the whole variable domain DARVTQTPRHKVTEMGQEVTMRCQPILGHNTVFWYRQTMMQGLELLAYFRNRAPLDDSGMPKDRFSAEMPDATLATLKIQPSEPRDSAVYFCAGGVRRGSLCIEKLFFGSGTQLSVL.

The chain couples TRBV7-8 to TRBJ2-3; 7 nucleotides line up with TRBD1. The V segment lost 5 bases and the J segment 1 base; nucleotides outside the gene matches: 6. Looked up from germline, CDR1 is SGHVS and CDR2 is FQNEAQ. The CDR3 contains 15 residues. CDR3 coding DNA: TGTGCCAGCAGCGGGGACAGCCACCGCACAGATACGCAGTATTTT. Its translation: CASSGDSHRTDTQYF. The complete variable domain, with remaining parts taken from reference TRBV7-8 and TRBJ2-3, reads GAGVSQSPRYKVAKRGQDVALRCDPISGHVSLFWYQQALGQGPEFLTYFQNEAQLDKSGLPSDRFFAERPEGSVSTLKIQRTQQEDSAVYLCASSGDSHRTDTQYFGPGTRLTVL.

The chain couples TRBV28 to TRBJ1-1; the D gene is possibly TRBD1 (6 bases). V lost 2 bases to trimming and J lost 12 bases, with 10 bases between them. Germline loops: CDR1 MDHEN, CDR2 SYDVKM. The CDR3 length is 11 residues. The CDR3 region is CASSLQGLPFF. Written as DNA, the CDR3 is TGTGCCAGCAGTTTACAGGGGCTCCCTTTCTTT.

This sequence joins TRBV6-5 and TRBJ2-3, with D possibly being TRBD2 (5 bases). V was trimmed by 8 bases and J by 5 bases, leaving 14 bases between them. Germline V CDR1 and CDR2: MNHEY, SVGAGI. The CDR3 has 13 amino acids. For the CDR3, the DNA is TGTGCCAGCCAAAGGACTCGGGTAGATACGCAGTATTTT. As protein: CASQRTRVDTQYF.

CDR3 coding DNA: TGTGCCAGCACCCCGGGGACTATAAGCTACGAGCAGTACTTC. Amino acid sequence: CASTPGTISYEQYF. The chain couples TRBV6-6 to TRBJ2-7; 7 bases are a match to TRBD2. The V gene end was trimmed by 7 bases and the J gene end by 3 bases; junction bases not matched to a gene: 9. This CDR3 region has 14 residues. CDR1 is MNHNY, CDR2 SVGAGI, per germline (reference sequence).

The chain uses TRBV19 and TRBJ2-2, with 8 bases that match TRBD1. J was trimmed by 3 bases and V by 3 bases; bases with no gene match: 3. The CDR3 consists of 15 residues. Germline V CDR1 and CDR2: LNHDA, SQIVND (reference sequence). For the CDR3, the DNA is TGTGCCAGTAGTATTGGACAGGGTGACACCGGGGAGCTGTTTTTT. This sequence encodes CASSIGQGDTGELFF.

The chain links TRBV6-5 to TRBJ2-1, with D possibly being TRBD1 (6 bases). There are 12 residues in the CDR3. In germline, CDR1 is MNHEY, CDR2 SVGAGI. Trimming removed 5 bases from V and 10 bases from J, with 12 bases in between. CDR3 sequence (DNA): TGTGCCAGCAGTAAAGGGGGAGACGAGCAGTTCTTC. Translation gives CASSKGGDEQFF.

About this clone: The germline gene is not matched at one end of the junction; a read error may be the cause. This chain links TRBV7-7 with TRBJ2-2; D not certain. Germline CDR1 is SSHAT and CDR2 is FNYEAQ (reference sequence). The CDR3 spans 16 residues. The CDR3 is CASSPFKRGGTGELFF. The CDR3 nucleotides are TGTGCTAGCAGCCCCTTTAAGAGAGGTGGGACCGGGGAGCTGTTTTTT. The variable domain in full, with the rest retrieved from reference TRBV7-7 and TRBJ2-2, is GAGVSQSPRYKVTKRGQDVTLRCDPISSHATLYWYQQALGQGPEFLTYFNYEAQPDKSGLPSDRFSAERPEGSISTLTIQRTEQRDSAMYRCASSPFKRGGTGELFFGEGSRLTVL.

The chain combines TRBV7-2 with TRBJ2-3, with TRBD1 matching 7 bases. CDR1 is SGHTA and CDR2 is FQGNSA in the germline V gene. CDR3 length: 14 residues. Germline trimming cut 3 bases from V and 5 bases from J; bases unmatched to any gene: 5. The CDR3 DNA follows: TGTGCCAGCAGCTTTGCGCCAGGGGGAGATACGCAGTATTTT. This gives the protein CASSFAPGGDTQYF.

The chain employs TRBV2 and TRBJ1-1; 9 bases line up with TRBD1. Per germline, CDR1 SNHLY and CDR2 FYNNEI. The V segment lost 9 bases and the J segment 5 bases; nucleotides outside the gene matches: 10. There are 14 residues in the CDR3. The CDR3 loop is CARQGQGIGTEAFF. CDR3 DNA: TGTGCCAGGCAGGGACAGGGTATAGGAACTGAAGCTTTCTTT.

The V gene is TRBV28, the J gene TRBJ1-2, with D possibly being TRBD1 (6 bases). The CDR3 is 12 amino acids. Trimming took 8 bases from V and 4 from J, leaving 11 bases between them. CDR1 and CDR2 from the germline V gene are MDHEN and SYDVKM. As DNA, the CDR3 is TGTGCCAGCGGACAGAGTTCCTATGGCTACACCTTC. It codes for CASGQSSYGYTF.

The rearrangement uses TRBV5-6 and TRBJ1-1; the D is unclear. The CDR3 is 14 amino acids. V lost 1 base to trimming and J lost 1 base, with 8 bases between them. Germline values: CDR1 SGHDT, CDR2 YYEEEE. DNA of the CDR3: TGTGCCAGCAGCTTGTGGCAGGCGAACACTGAAGCTTTCTTT. The encoded protein is CASSLWQANTEAFF.

The J gene is TRBJ2-5, the V gene TRBV29-1, with 7 nucleotides matching TRBD1. The CDR3 contains 15 residues. With 4 bases clipped from V and 2 bases from J, the junction kept 10 bases outside the gene matches. From germline, CDR1 is SQVTM and CDR2 ANQGSEA. CDR3 sequence (DNA): TGCAGCGTTGCCCGGGACAGCGCAGGACAAGAGACCCAGTACTTC. It encodes CSVARDSAGQETQYF.

The chain employs TRBV27 and TRBJ1-4, with D hard to call. The CDR3 length is 14 residues. Germline V gives CDR1 MNHEY, CDR2 SMNVEV (reference sequence). V shed 6 bases and J shed 7 bases, with 15 bases lying between them. The CDR3 loop reads CASSSIPRGEKLFF. DNA of the CDR3: TGTGCCAGCAGCTCAATTCCACGGGGTGAAAAACTGTTTTTT.

This clone was recorded once. The chain is built from TRBV30 and TRBJ2-7, with 9 bases that match TRBD2. Germline assignment: CDR1 GTSNPN and CDR2 SVGIG (reference sequence). The V segment lost 6 bases and the J segment 6 bases; nucleotides outside the gene matches: 12. The CDR3 length is 14 residues. For the CDR3, the DNA is TGTGCCTGTACCAGGCTAGCGGGACTATTCGAGCAGTACTTC. Its translation is CACTRLAGLFEQYF.

The chain is built from TRBV21-1 and TRBJ2-3; the DNA was not compared with TRBD1, the D call given in the table. TRBV21-1 is a pseudogene locus. The CDR3 is 18 amino acids. The CDR3 loop reads CASSKGTDLFPSTDTQYF. For the CDR3, the DNA is TGTGCCAGCAGCAAAGGGACAGACCTCTTCCCTAGCACAGATACGCAGTATTTT.

In this sample, this clone turned up a few times. V gene TRBV5-1 combines with J gene TRBJ1-1, with a tentative D call TRBD1 (6 bases). V was clipped by 2 bases and J by 8 bases, with 10 bases between them. This CDR3 is 12 amino acids long. CDR1 and CDR2 from the germline V gene are SGHRS and YFSETQ. Here the CDR3 DNA reads TGCGCCAGCAGCTTCGACAGGTTGGAAGCTTTCTTT. It is translated as CASSFDRLEAFF. Full variable domain (outside the CDR3, taken from reference TRBV5-1 and TRBJ1-1): KAGVTQTPRYLIKTRGQQVTLSCSPISGHRSVSWYQQTPGQGLQFLFEYFSETQRNKGNFPGRFSGRQFSNSRSEMNVSTLELGDSALYLCASSFDRLEAFFGQGTRLTVV.

The chain links TRBV19 to TRBJ1-5; 7 bases line up with TRBD1. V shed 3 bases and J 1 base; nucleotides not matched to a gene: 6. This CDR3 has 16 amino acids. Germline V gives CDR1 LNHDA, CDR2 SQIVND (reference sequence). In DNA, the CDR3 is TGTGCCAGTAGTATTTCAGGGGGAATAAGCAATCAGCCCCAGCATTTT. It translates to CASSISGGISNQPQHF.

The V call is TRBV5-1, the J call TRBJ2-3; 8 positions match TRBD1. V shed 4 bases and J 4 bases; nucleotides not matched to a gene: 14. There are 17 residues in the CDR3. Germline CDR1 and CDR2: SGHRS and YFSETQ. CDR3 residues: CASSHRRADRAADTQYF. DNA for the CDR3: TGCGCCAGCAGCCATCGCAGAGCGGACAGGGCCGCAGATACGCAGTATTTT.